This TCR beta chain was retrieved from a study of beta chain features in type 1 diabetes. About the research overall: Sorted cells numbering under 140,000,000 were examined across all samples. The study's findings and limits: Researchers report that Type 1 diabetes patients had moderately but significantly shorter TCRB CDR3s across all four CD4+ subsets. These data did not resolve whether HLA type affects TCRB rearrangement.

The table lists this clone with a few counts. The antigen remains unidentified. Using CD45RO/CCR7/CD25/CD127/CD95/CD27, CD4+ naive, central memory, regulatory and stem cell-like memory cells were sorted. The authors reverse transcribed all of the isolated RNA, so sequencing captured expressed TCRB transcripts. Sequenced by immunoSEQ multiplex PCR; TCRdb stores in-frame clones only, minus some. The table shows a few hundred thousand clones, with roughly 17% occurring only once. The CDR3 is made up of 16 amino acids. CDR1 is SEHNR and CDR2 is FQNEAQ in the germline V gene (reference sequence). Trimming removed 3 bases at V and 1 base at J, with 13 bases between.

Sequencing was performed on naive CD4+ T cells from blood. The chain links TRBV7-9 to TRBJ2-1; D may be TRBD2 (5 bases). This receptor was obtained from a man younger than 40 with type 1 diabetes. The CDR3 DNA sequence: TGTGCCAGCAGCTTGCTAGCACATACGTCCTACAATGAGCAGTTCTTC. This codes for CASSLLAHTSYNEQFF. Full variable domain (missing parts from reference TRBV7-9 and TRBJ2-1): DTGVSQNPRHKITKRGQNVTFRCDPISEHNRLYWYRQTLGQGPEFLTYFQNEAQLEKSRLLSDRFSAERPKGSFSTLEIQRTEQGDSAMYLCASSLLAHTSYNEQFFGPGTRLTVL.